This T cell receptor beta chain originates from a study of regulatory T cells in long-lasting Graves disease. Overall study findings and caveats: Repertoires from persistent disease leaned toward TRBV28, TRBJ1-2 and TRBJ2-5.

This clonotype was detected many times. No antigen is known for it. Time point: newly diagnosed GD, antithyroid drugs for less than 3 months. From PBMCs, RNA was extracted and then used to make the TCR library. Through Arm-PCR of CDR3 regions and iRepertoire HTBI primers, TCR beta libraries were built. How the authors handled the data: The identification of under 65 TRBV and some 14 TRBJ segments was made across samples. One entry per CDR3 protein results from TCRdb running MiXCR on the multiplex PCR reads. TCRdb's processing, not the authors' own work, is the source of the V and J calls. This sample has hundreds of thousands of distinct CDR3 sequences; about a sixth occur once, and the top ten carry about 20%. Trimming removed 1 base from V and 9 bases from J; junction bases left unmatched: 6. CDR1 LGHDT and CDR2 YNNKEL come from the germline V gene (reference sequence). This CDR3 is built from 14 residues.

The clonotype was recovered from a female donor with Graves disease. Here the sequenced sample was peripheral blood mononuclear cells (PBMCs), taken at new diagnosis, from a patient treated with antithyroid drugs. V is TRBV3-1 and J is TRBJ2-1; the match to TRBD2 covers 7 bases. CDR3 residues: CASSQVAGAGEQFF. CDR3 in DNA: TGTGCCAGCAGCCAAGTGGCGGGAGCAGGTGAGCAGTTCTTC.